One and the same sample provided the 8 T cell receptor beta chains below, sequenced in a study of patients and donors after allogeneic stem cell transplantation. TCRdb re-derived calls from the RT-PCR reads in MiXCR, one entry per CDR3 protein. The data hold some 960,000 distinct CDR3 sequences, with 15% to 20% observed a single time. Input material: blood, either unsorted or a sorted T cell fraction (not recorded which). The receptors come from a human donor who was either an allogeneic HSCT recipient or a stem cell or donor lymphocyte infusion donor (not recorded which). It is not recorded whose cells these are; they may come from a transplant donor.

This clonotype was found a few times. The chain recombines TRBV5-1 with TRBJ2-2; the match to TRBD2 covers 7 bases. V was pared by 4 bases and J by 7 bases, with 7 bases of the junction left unmatched. Germline V gene lookup returns CDR1 SGHRS and CDR2 YFSETQ. CDR3 size: 14 residues. CDR3 bases: TGCGCCAGCAGCCCGAGCGCTAGCGGCGGGGAGCTGTTTTTT. Translated: CASSPSASGGELFF.

This clonotype was counted only a few times. V and J are TRBV16 and TRBJ1-2, with 8 bases that match TRBD1. Trimming took 0 bases from V and 4 from J; bases not matched to a gene: 7. Germline-derived CDR1 and CDR2 are KGHSY and FQNENV. This CDR3 is 16 amino acids long. In DNA form, the CDR3 reads TGTGCCAGCAGCCAATCGTCAGGGGGCAATTTCTATGGCTACACCTTC. Residues: CASSQSSGGNFYGYTF.

The chain is built from TRBV27 and TRBJ2-5, with 7 bases that match TRBD2. CDR1 is MNHEY, CDR2 SMNVEV, per germline (reference sequence). The CDR3 has 15 amino acids. V gave up 8 bases and J gave up 5 bases; unmatched junction bases: 14. The DNA for the CDR3 is TGTGCCAGCCGCCCGACTGGGGGAGGGTGGGAGACCCAGTACTTC. Translating it yields CASRPTGGGWETQYF.

In DNA form, the CDR3 reads TGTGCCAGCAGCTTATGGGGACAGGGGCCTGGAAACACCATATATTTT. It is translated as CASSLWGQGPGNTIYF. The chain is built from TRBV13 and TRBJ1-3; 10 bases agree with TRBD1. Germline-derived CDR1 and CDR2 are PRHDT and FYEKMQ (reference sequence). V lost 2 bases to trimming and J lost 2 bases; unmatched junction nucleotides: 3. CDR3 length equals 16 residues.

The V gene is TRBV5-1, the J gene TRBJ1-1; 10 bases are shared with TRBD1. Germline lookup yields CDR1 SGHRS and CDR2 YFSETQ. With 4 bases clipped from V and 5 bases from J, the junction kept 8 bases outside the gene matches. This CDR3 has 15 amino acids. CDR3 amino acids: CASSGRQGARTEAFF. The CDR3 DNA follows: TGCGCCAGCAGCGGTCGACAGGGGGCGCGAACTGAAGCTTTCTTT.

This clonotype was seen more than once but under ten times. The rearrangement uses TRBV27 and TRBJ2-7; a weak D match, TRBD1 (6 bases). The CDR3 consists of 12 residues. The V gene lost 8 bases and the J gene lost 2 bases, with 10 bases spanning the gap. From germline, CDR1 is MNHEY and CDR2 SMNVEV (reference sequence). CDR3 nucleotides: TGTGCCAGCCGGGACAATCCCTACGAGCAGTACTTC. This gives the protein CASRDNPYEQYF.

The chain uses TRBV24-1 and TRBJ2-3, with 7 bases lining up with TRBD2. V shed 3 bases, J shed 0 bases, and the junction held 5 bases outside the gene matches. The CDR3 has 16 amino acids. Per the germline V gene, CDR1 is KGHDR and CDR2 is SFDVKD. In DNA form, the CDR3 reads TGTGCCACCAGTGATCGCGGGGGTACTAGCACAGATACGCAGTATTTT. Its translation: CATSDRGGTSTDTQYF.

This clonotype has ten or more counts. The J gene is TRBJ2-6, the V gene TRBV2, with 7 bases matching TRBD1. The CDR3 spans 15 residues. The V gene end was trimmed by 7 bases and the J gene end by 1 base; junction bases not matched to a gene: 4. Germline loops: CDR1 SNHLY, CDR2 FYNNEI. Written as DNA, the CDR3 is TGTGCCAGCACCGACAGGGTTTCTGGGGCCAACGTCCTGACTTTC. Translation gives CASTDRVSGANVLTF.